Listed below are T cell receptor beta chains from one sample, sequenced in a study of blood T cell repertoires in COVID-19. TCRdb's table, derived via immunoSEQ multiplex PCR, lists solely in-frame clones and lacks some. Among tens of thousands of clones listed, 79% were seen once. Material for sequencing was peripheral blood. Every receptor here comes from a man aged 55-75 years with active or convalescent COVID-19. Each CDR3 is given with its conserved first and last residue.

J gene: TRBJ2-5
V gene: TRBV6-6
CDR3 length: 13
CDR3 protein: CASRKTGPETQYF

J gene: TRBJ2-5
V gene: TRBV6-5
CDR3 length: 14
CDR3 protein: CAIQLAGGRETQYF

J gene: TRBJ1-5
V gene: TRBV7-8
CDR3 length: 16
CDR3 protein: CASSRGYRATNQPQHF

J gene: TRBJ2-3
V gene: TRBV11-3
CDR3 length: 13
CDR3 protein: CVSSLPGSDTQYF

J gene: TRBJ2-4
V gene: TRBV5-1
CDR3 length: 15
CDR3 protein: CASSFSGQGSNIQYF

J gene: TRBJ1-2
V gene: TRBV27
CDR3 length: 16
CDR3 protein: CASSAVSPGRLYGYTF

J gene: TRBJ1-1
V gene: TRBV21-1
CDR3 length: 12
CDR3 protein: CASMQGGPEAFF

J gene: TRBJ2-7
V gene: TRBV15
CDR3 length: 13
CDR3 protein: CATSRDPGYEQYF

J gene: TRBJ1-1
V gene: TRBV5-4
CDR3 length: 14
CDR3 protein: CASSLAGWNTEAFF

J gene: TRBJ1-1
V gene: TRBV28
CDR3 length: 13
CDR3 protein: CASVSNKNTEAFF

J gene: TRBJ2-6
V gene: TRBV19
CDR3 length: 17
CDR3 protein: CASSPGTGQSGANVLTF

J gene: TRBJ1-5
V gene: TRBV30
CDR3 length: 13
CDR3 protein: CAWSNRNNQPQHF

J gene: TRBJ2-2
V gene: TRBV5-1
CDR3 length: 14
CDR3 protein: CASTGTGYTGELFF

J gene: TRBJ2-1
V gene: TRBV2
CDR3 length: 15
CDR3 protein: CASSEGRGDYNEQFF

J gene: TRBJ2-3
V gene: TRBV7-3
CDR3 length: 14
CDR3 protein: CASSADRNTDTQYF

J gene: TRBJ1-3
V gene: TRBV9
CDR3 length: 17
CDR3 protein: CASSVEPGTPSGNTIYF

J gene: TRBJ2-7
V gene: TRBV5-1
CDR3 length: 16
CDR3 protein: CASSLVLAGASYEQYF

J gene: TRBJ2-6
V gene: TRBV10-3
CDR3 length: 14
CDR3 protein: CAISGGNRANVLTF

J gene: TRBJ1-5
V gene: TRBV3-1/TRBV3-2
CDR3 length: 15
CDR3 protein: CASSQEGQGAQPQHF

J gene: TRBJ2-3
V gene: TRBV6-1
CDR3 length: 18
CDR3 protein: CASSGLSLTSGGTDTQYF

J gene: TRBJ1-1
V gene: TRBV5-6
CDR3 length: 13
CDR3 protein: CASSYTGGTEAFF

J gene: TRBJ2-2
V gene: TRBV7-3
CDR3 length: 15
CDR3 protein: CASSYSGGAAGELFF

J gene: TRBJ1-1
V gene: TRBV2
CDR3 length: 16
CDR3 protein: CASSRSQGTVNTEAFF

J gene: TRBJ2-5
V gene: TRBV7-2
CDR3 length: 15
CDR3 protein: CASSGGGSGAPTQYF

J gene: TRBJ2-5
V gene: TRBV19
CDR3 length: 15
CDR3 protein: CASSIQRTGAETQYF

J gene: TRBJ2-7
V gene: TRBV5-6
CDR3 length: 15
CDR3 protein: CASSLAAGGGYEQYF

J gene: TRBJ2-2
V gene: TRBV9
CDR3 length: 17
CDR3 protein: CASSVGGQVRNTGELFF

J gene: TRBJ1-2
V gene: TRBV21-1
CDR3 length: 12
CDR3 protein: CASSNDSWRNTF

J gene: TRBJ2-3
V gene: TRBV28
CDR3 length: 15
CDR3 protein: CASRTPDRTLDTQYF

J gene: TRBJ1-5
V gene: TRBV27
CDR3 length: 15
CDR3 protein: CASKEQVYSNQPQHF

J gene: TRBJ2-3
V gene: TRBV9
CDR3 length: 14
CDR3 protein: CASSVVGAQDTQYF

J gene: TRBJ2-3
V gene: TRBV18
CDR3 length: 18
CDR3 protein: CASTPTRGFHTSTDTQYF

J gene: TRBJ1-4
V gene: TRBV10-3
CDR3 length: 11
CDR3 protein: CAIRSDEKLFF

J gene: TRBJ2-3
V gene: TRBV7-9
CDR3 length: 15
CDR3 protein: CASSPAGTGFDTQYF

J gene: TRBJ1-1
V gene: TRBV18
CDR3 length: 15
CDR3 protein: CASSPTGGANTEAFF

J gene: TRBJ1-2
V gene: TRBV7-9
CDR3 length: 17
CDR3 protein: CASSASPLTGTAYGYTF

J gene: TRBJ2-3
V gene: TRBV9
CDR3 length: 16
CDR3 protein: CASSVTSGGAKDTQYF

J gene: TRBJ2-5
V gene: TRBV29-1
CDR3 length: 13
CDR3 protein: CSVEEGGRETQYF

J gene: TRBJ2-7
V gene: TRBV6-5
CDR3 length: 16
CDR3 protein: CASSYSRDTIFYEQYF

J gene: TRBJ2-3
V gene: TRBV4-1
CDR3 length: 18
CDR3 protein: CASSQVGTSGSSTDTQYF

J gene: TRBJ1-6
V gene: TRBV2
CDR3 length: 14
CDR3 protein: CASSETGIASPLHF

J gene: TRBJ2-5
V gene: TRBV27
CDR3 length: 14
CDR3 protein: CASSLRGFGETQYF

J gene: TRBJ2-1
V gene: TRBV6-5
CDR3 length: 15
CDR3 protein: CASKAGKANNNEQFF

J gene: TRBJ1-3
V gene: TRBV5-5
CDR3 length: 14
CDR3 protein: CASSLTGSGNTIYF

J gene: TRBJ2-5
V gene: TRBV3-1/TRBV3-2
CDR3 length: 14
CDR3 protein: CASSQAQGQETQYF

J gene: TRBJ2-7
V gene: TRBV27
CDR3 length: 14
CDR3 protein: CASSSLTAAYEQYF

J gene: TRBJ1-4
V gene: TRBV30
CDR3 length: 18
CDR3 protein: CAWKRGVIPVATNEKLFF

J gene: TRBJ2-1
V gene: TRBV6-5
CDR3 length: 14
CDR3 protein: CASRPGSLYNEQFF

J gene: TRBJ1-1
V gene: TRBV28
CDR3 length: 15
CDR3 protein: CASSMPGQGTAEAFF

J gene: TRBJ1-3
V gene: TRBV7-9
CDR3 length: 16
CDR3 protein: CASAVNRPSSGNTIYF